What follows are 20 T cell receptor beta chains derived from one specimen sequenced in a study of shared clonotypes between healthy human individuals. The table came from immunoSEQ multiplex PCR; TCRdb's copy has only in-frame clones and leaves some out. Of about 2,100,000 clones listed, 85% to 95% are singletons. Only CD45RO-negative cells positively selected for CCR7 counted as naive CD8 cells, so terminally differentiated effector memory CD45RA+ cells were excluded. Source material: naive CD8+ T cells from PBMCs. The origin of the receptors is a man between 18 and 29 years old in good health. Some clones in this sample may be carry-over from other donors' samples.

The chain links TRBV18 to TRBJ2-2, with TRBD2 identical over 13 bases. With 3 bases clipped from V and 6 bases from J, the junction kept 4 bases outside the gene matches. Germline V gene lookup returns CDR1 KGHSH and CDR2 LQKENI. CDR3 length: 16 residues. CDR3 nucleotides: TGTGCCAGCTCACCTTGGACTAGCGGGAGCGCCGGGGAGCTGTTTTTT. It yields the protein CASSPWTSGSAGELFF.

On this clone itself: Other DNA sequences from this sample encode an identical CDR3 as well. This chain uses TRBV19 with TRBJ1-2, with TRBD1 matching over 10 bases. Germline-derived CDR1 and CDR2 are LNHDA and SQIVND (reference sequence). The trim removed 5 bases at V and 2 bases at J, leaving 5 bases unmatched. This CDR3 region has 15 residues. The DNA of the CDR3 is TGTGCCAGTAGTGACCGGACAGGGGGAAACTATGGCTACACCTTC. Residues: CASSDRTGGNYGYTF.

The chain couples TRBV10-3 to TRBJ1-2; D remains ambiguous. CDR3 length equals 13 residues. Germline V gene sequence: CDR1 ENHRY, CDR2 SYGVKD. Trimming removed 7 bases at V and 7 bases at J, with 16 bases between. The CDR3 loop is CAINNEGLGGYTF. DNA of the CDR3: TGTGCCATCAACAATGAGGGCCTGGGTGGCTACACCTTC.

CDR3 sequence reads: CASSSIGAQETQYF. The CDR3 nucleotides are TGTGCCAGCAGCTCCATTGGCGCGCAAGAGACCCAGTACTTC. The gene calls are TRBV27 and TRBJ2-5; D remains unclear. Germline-derived CDR1 and CDR2 are MNHEY and SMNVEV (reference sequence). The CDR3 is made up of 14 amino acids. V lost 6 bases and J lost 2, with 13 bases in between.

The chain uses TRBV19 and TRBJ2-1; 11 nucleotides agree with TRBD2. CDR3 length equals 14 residues. Unmatched junction bases numbered 7, after V lost 6 bases and J lost 9 bases. Germline loops: CDR1 LNHDA, CDR2 SQIVND (reference sequence). The CDR3 coding sequence is TGTGCCAGTAGAAGACTAGCGGGATCGGCTGAGCAGTTCTTC. This encodes CASRRLAGSAEQFF.

The V gene is TRBV15, the J gene TRBJ1-4; 7 bases are a match to TRBD1. The CDR3 is 15 residues long. CDR1 is LNHNV and CDR2 is YYDKDF in the germline V gene (reference sequence). The J segment lost 3 bases and the V segment lost 6 bases, leaving 7 bases of the junction unmatched. CDR3 protein: CATRRGDRSNEKLFF. The CDR3 DNA reads as TGTGCCACCAGACGGGGGGACAGATCTAATGAAAAACTGTTTTTT.

The chain combines TRBV5-6 with TRBJ2-3, with 10 bases lining up with TRBD1. The trim removed 2 bases at V and 1 base at J, leaving 4 bases unmatched. Germline V lookup: CDR1 SGHDT, CDR2 YYEEEE. The CDR3 has 16 residues. CDR3 DNA sequence: TGTGCCAGCAGCTTAATAGGGACAGGGGGCACAGATACGCAGTATTTT. It yields the protein CASSLIGTGGTDTQYF.

The V call is TRBV9, the J call TRBJ2-7, with 7 bases matching TRBD1. The junction had 6 bases not matched to a gene; V was cut back by 3 bases and J by 3 bases. CDR3 length: 14 amino acids. Germline CDR1 reads SGDLS; CDR2 reads YYNGEE. The CDR3 DNA sequence: TGTGCCAGCAGCGGCCGGGACAGTCACTACGAGCAGTACTTC. Encoded protein: CASSGRDSHYEQYF.

The gene calls are TRBV27 and TRBJ2-1, with 7 nucleotides matching TRBD2. The CDR3 runs to 16 residues. The V and J ends lost 6 bases and 0 bases, in that order; junction bases with no gene match: 8. The germline V gene encodes CDR1 MNHEY and CDR2 SMNVEV (reference sequence). Here the CDR3 DNA reads TGTGCCAGCAGGGACTCGGGGAGGGCCTCCTACAATGAGCAGTTCTTC. The encoded protein is CASRDSGRASYNEQFF.

J is TRBJ1-2 and V is TRBV9; TRBD1 aligns across 9 bases. The V gene's germline CDR1 is SGDLS and CDR2 YYNGEE. The CDR3 loop spans 15 amino acids. The trim removed 0 bases at V and 5 bases at J, leaving 5 bases unmatched. The DNA for the CDR3 is TGTGCCAGCAGCGTAGGGGACAGGGCTAGGTATGGCTACACCTTC. Residues: CASSVGDRARYGYTF. The full variable domain, in which reference TRBV9 and TRBJ1-2 provide the parts outside the CDR3, is DSGVTQTPKHLITATGQRVTLRCSPRSGDLSVYWYQQSLDQGLQFLIQYYNGEERAKGNILERFSAQQFPDLHSELNLSSLELGDSALYFCASSVGDRARYGYTFGSGTRLTVV.

This clone occurred once. CDR3 protein: CASSVEDGTDTQYF. The CDR3 DNA is TGTGCCAGCAGCGTAGAGGACGGCACAGATACGCAGTATTTT. The J gene is TRBJ2-3, the V gene TRBV9; D is undetermined. The CDR3 contains 14 residues. Trimming pared 0 bases from V and 1 base from J, leaving 6 bases between. In germline, CDR1 is SGDLS, CDR2 YYNGEE.

The chain uses TRBV5-1 and TRBJ1-4, with no clear D. The CDR3 loop spans 15 amino acids. Germline values: CDR1 SGHRS, CDR2 YFSETQ. Trimming took off 3 bases at V and 4 bases at J, with 13 bases between the two ends. The CDR3: CASSSISDGNEKLFF. For the CDR3, the DNA is TGCGCCAGCAGCTCGATCTCGGACGGTAATGAAAAACTGTTTTTT. The variable domain in full, with the rest retrieved from reference TRBV5-1 and TRBJ1-4, is KAGVTQTPRYLIKTRGQQVTLSCSPISGHRSVSWYQQTPGQGLQFLFEYFSETQRNKGNFPGRFSGRQFSNSRSEMNVSTLELGDSALYLCASSSISDGNEKLFFGSGTQLSVL.

The chain employs TRBV13 and TRBJ2-2; tentative D call: TRBD1 (6 bases). Germline CDR1 PRHDT, CDR2 FYEKMQ (reference sequence). The V and J ends lost 4 bases and 0 bases respectively, with 18 bases between them. The CDR3 totals 18 residues. The CDR3 DNA reads TGTGCCAGCAGCTCCGTATGGAACAGGGAATCGAACACCGGGGAGCTGTTTTTT. Translated, it gives CASSSVWNRESNTGELFF.

The chain joins TRBV28 to TRBJ1-4, with D uncertain. The germline gives CDR1 MDHEN, CDR2 SYDVKM. V was clipped by 5 bases and J by 7 bases, with 2 bases between them. The CDR3 length is 10 residues. The CDR3 loop reads CASSAEKLFF. DNA for the CDR3: TGTGCCAGCAGTGCTGAAAAACTGTTTTTT.

This sequence joins TRBV7-9 and TRBJ1-2; 9 bases match TRBD1. The CDR3 covers 17 residues. V was pared by 5 bases and J by 3 bases, with 13 bases of the junction left unmatched. Per the germline V gene, CDR1 is SEHNR and CDR2 is FQNEAQ (reference sequence). CDR3 DNA sequence: TGTGCCAGCAGCCAAGCGAGGTGGGACAGGGAGCACTATGGCTACACCTTC. This translates into CASSQARWDREHYGYTF.

The rearrangement links TRBV27 to TRBJ2-3; D unresolved. The germline gives CDR1 MNHEY, CDR2 SMNVEV (reference sequence). Trimming stripped 2 bases from V and 2 bases from J, with 8 bases between. CDR3 size: 14 residues. In nucleotides, the CDR3 is TGTGCCAGCAGTTTAGTGGGCTTCACAGATACGCAGTATTTT. Translated: CASSLVGFTDTQYF.

Written as DNA, the CDR3 is TGTGCCAGCATTTCGGGACAGAACACAGATACGCAGTATTTT. This gives the protein CASISGQNTDTQYF. V is TRBV27 and J is TRBJ2-3; 7 bases line up with TRBD1. The trim removed 7 bases at V and 2 bases at J, leaving 6 bases unmatched. Germline V gene sequence: CDR1 MNHEY, CDR2 SMNVEV (reference sequence). This CDR3 has 14 residues.

The CDR3 sequence is CAWTLHVGGATEAFF. The CDR3 DNA reads TGTGCCTGGACCCTTCACGTTGGGGGGGCCACTGAAGCTTTCTTT. The genes are TRBV30 and TRBJ1-1; tentatively, D is TRBD1 (6 bases). This CDR3 spans 15 amino acids. The V gene's germline CDR1 is GTSNPN and CDR2 SVGIG (reference sequence). V lost 4 bases and J 4 bases, leaving 19 bases between the germline ends.

This clone has just one count. This chain links TRBV7-3 with TRBJ1-5, with a tentative D call TRBD1 (5 bases). The V end was cut by 8 bases, the J end by 0 bases, with 20 bases between. This CDR3 has 17 amino acids. Germline-derived CDR1 and CDR2 are SGHTA and FQGTGA. Here the CDR3 DNA reads TGTGCCAGCTGGGCCCCCCGGGGGAATGATAGCAATCAGCCCCAGCATTTT. It yields the protein CASWAPRGNDSNQPQHF.

The chain uses TRBV6-1 and TRBJ1-2, with no clear D. With 10 bases removed from V and 6 bases from J, the gap between germline ends came to 15 bases. The CDR3 has 12 amino acids. Germline loops: CDR1 MNHNS, CDR2 SASEGT. Here the CDR3 reads CATSDDTHGYTF. As DNA, the CDR3 is TGTGCCACTTCCGATGACACGCATGGCTACACCTTC.